Detailed here is one T cell receptor (beta chain). Its specific antigen is unknown. The record has no base qualities; no much larger clone is one base away. From V the trimming removes 2 bases and from J it removes 6 bases, while the gene matches leave 5 bases of the junction unaccounted for. The CDR3 starts with the cysteine, ends with the phenylalanine, and has 15 residues. The entry retains the CDR3 DNA only, 45 bases that are in frame from base 1. CDR1 and CDR2 are drawn from the germline V gene: SGDLS, YYNGEE. This sample was taken from a study (dated by TCRdb to between 2021 and 2024). What the study reported, not specific to this receptor: According to the authors, more investigation is needed, including longitudinal sampling and evaluation of a control group.

PBMCs were isolated from peripheral blood, and TCR beta sequencing was performed on genomic DNA from unsorted PBMCs. Survey-level sequencing on the immunoSEQ platform was used to profile TCR beta chain repertoires. The original pipeline was this. Repertoire diversity was measured with the inverse Simpson index, and CDR3 amino acid length spectratypes and V-J pairing frequencies were compared. TCR beta CDR3 sequences were matched against VDJdb to annotate clonotypes specific to SARS-CoV-2, CMV, influenza A and EBV. Held by TCRdb, this immuneACCESS table contains in-frame sequences only and omits some clones. Under half of the omission traces to an unresolved V gene where checked; the cause of the rest is unknown. The D gene and trimming were derived from the DNA, and the V and J assignments and clone size from that table. Present in this sample are 60,000 to 75,000 clones, just over 90% of which were seen just once. The top ten clonotypes cover around 4.6% of the sample.

The chain is encoded by TRBV9 joined to TRBJ2-6, and TRBD1 aligns with 7 junction nucleotides. Sequenced: PBMCs. This TCR was recovered from a middle-aged man with rheumatoid arthritis. The nucleotides are TGTGCCAGCAGCGTGACAGGGCGCGAGGCCAACGTCCTGACTTTC. Its coded protein is CASSVTGREANVLTF.